This T cell receptor (beta chain) comes out of a study of T cells in narcolepsy. Study details: Donors had narcolepsy type 1 or type 2, or were healthy controls.

As to this clone: The antigen remains undetermined.

The study's findings and limits: In some patient and control memory CD4+ samples, autoreactive clones were absent. HCRT-specific and TRIB2-specific autoreactive clonotypes appeared among same-patient CSF and blood CD4+ clonotypes. Autoreactive clonotypes reportedly recurred in blood of same and different patients, not controls.

The protocol was immunoSEQ multiplex PCR, while the TCRdb copy is restricted to in-frame clones and leaves out a portion. The data show around 26,000 clones, 60% to 75% seen once. V lost 6 bases to trimming and J lost 0 bases; unmatched junction nucleotides: 8. This CDR3 has 16 amino acids. The sequence was obtained from a human donor in good health. V and J are TRBV23-1 and TRBJ2-7; TRBD1 matches 10 bases. TRBV23-1 falls under the ORF class, with uncertain function. The sample comprised memory (CD45RA-) CD4+ T cells from blood. CDR3 in amino acids: CASSRDRGRNSYEQYF. CDR3 bases: TGCGCCAGCAGCCGGGACAGGGGTCGAAACTCCTACGAGCAGTACTTC.